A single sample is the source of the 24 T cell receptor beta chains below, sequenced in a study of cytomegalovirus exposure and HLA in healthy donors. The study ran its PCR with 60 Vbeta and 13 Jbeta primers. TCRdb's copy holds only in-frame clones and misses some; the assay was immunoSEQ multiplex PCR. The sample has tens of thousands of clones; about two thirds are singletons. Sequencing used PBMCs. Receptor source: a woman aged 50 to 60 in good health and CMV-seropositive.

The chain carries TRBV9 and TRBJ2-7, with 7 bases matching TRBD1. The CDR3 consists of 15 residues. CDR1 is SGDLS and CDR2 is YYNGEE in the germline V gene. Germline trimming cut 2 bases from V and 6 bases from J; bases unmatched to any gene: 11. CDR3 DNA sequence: TGTGCCAGCAGCGTCGAGGGAGACAGGGTATCCGAGCAGTACTTC. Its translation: CASSVEGDRVSEQYF. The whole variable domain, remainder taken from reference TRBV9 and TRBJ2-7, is DSGVTQTPKHLITATGQRVTLRCSPRSGDLSVYWYQQSLDQGLQFLIQYYNGEERAKGNILERFSAQQFPDLHSELNLSSLELGDSALYFCASSVEGDRVSEQYFGPGTRLTVT.

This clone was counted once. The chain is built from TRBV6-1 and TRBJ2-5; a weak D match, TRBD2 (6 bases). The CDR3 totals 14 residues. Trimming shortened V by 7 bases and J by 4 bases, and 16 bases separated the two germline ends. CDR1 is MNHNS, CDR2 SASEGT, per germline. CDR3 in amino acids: CASTTGTRRETQYF. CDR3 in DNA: TGTGCCAGCACCACCGGGACTCGTAGAGAGACCCAGTACTTC.

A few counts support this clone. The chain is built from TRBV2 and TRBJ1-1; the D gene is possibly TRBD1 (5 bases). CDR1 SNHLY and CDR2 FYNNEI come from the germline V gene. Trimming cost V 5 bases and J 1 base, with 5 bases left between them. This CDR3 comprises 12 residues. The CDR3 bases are TGTGCCAGCAGTCAGGGGAACACTGAAGCTTTCTTT. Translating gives CASSQGNTEAFF. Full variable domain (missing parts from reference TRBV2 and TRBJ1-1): EPEVTQTPSHQVTQMGQEVILRCVPISNHLYFYWYRQILGQKVEFLVSFYNNEISEKSEIFDDQFSVERPDGSNFTLKIRSTKLEDSAMYFCASSQGNTEAFFGQGTRLTVV.

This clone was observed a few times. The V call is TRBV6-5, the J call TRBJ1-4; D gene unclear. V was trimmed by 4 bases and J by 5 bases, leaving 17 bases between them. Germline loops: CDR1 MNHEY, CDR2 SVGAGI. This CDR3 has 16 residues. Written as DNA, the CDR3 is TGTGCCAGCAGTTCCCTGACCGAGGATTCAAATGAAAAACTGTTTTTT. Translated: CASSSLTEDSNEKLFF.

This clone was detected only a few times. CDR3 sequence (DNA): TGTGCCAGCAGTGAATGGTTCGGGACAGGGGGCGACGAGCAGTACTTC. Translated, it gives CASSEWFGTGGDEQYF. The chain employs TRBV6-1 and TRBJ2-7, with 12 bases lining up with TRBD1. V lost 2 bases to trimming and J lost 5 bases; unmatched junction nucleotides: 7. CDR3 length: 16 residues. Looked up from germline, CDR1 is MNHNS and CDR2 is SASEGT.

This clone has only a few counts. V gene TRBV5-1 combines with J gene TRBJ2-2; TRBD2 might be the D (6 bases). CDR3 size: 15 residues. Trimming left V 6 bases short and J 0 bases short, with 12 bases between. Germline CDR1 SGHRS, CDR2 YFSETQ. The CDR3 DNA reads TGCGCCAGCATCCCCGGGACTCCGAACACCGGGGAGCTGTTTTTT. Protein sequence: CASIPGTPNTGELFF.

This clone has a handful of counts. This chain's CDR3 is CSVVGSRGYGYTF. In nucleotides, the CDR3 is TGCAGCGTTGTGGGTAGCCGGGGCTATGGCTACACCTTC. The chain combines TRBV29-1 with TRBJ1-2; D ambiguous. This CDR3 is built from 13 residues. V was pared by 4 bases and J by 4 bases, with 13 bases between. The germline CDR1 and CDR2 sequences are SQVTM and ANQGSEA.

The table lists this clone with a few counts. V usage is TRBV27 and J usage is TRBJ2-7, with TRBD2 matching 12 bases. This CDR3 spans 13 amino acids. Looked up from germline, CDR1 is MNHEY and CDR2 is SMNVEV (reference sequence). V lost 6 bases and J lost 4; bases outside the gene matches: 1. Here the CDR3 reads CASSLAGGYEQYF. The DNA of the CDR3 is TGTGCCAGCAGCCTAGCGGGAGGGTACGAGCAGTACTTC.

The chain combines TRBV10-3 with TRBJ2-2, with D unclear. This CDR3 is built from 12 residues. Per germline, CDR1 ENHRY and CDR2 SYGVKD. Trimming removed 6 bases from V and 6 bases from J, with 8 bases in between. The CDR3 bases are TGTGCCATCAGCGAAACGGCCGGGGAGCTGTTTTTT. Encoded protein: CAISETAGELFF.

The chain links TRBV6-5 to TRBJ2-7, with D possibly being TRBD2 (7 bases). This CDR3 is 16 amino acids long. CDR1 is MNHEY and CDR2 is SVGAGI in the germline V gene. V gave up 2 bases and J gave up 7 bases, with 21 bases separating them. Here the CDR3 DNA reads TGTGCCAGCAGTTACGGGGGCGGGGGCCAAGCGTCAGAGCAGTACTTC. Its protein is CASSYGGGGQASEQYF.

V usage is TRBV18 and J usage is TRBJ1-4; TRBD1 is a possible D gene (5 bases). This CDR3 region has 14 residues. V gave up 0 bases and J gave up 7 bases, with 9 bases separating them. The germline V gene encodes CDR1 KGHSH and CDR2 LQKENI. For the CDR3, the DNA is TGTGCCAGCTCACCACCCCAGGGTTCTGAAAAACTGTTTTTT. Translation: CASSPPQGSEKLFF.

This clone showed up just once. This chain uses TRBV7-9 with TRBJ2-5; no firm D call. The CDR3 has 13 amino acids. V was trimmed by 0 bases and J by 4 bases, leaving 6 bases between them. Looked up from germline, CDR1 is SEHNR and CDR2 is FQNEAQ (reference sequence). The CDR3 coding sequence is TGTGCCAGCAGCTTAGCGGCAGTAGAGACCCAGTACTTC. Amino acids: CASSLAAVETQYF. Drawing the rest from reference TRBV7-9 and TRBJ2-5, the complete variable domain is DTGVSQNPRHKITKRGQNVTFRCDPISEHNRLYWYRQTLGQGPEFLTYFQNEAQLEKSRLLSDRFSAERPKGSFSTLEIQRTEQGDSAMYLCASSLAAVETQYFGPGTRLLVL.

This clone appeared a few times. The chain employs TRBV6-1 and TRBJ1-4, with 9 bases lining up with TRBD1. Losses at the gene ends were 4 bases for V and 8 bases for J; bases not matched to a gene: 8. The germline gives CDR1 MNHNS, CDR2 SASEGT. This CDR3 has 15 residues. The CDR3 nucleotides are TGTGCCAGCAGTGCCTCAGGGACAGGGAACGAAAAACTGTTTTTT. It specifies CASSASGTGNEKLFF.

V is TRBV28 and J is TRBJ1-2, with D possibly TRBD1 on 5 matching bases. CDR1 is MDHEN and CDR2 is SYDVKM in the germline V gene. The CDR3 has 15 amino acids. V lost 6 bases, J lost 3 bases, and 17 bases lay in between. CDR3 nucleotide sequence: TGTGCCAGCAGCCAGGGATCGACTTGGGACTATGGCTACACCTTC. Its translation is CASSQGSTWDYGYTF.

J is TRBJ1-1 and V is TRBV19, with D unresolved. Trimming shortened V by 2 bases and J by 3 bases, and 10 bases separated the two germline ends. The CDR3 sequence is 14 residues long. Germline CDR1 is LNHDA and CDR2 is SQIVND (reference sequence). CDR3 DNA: TGTGCCAGTAGTATACGGGGAGGATACACTGAAGCTTTCTTT. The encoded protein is CASSIRGGYTEAFF.

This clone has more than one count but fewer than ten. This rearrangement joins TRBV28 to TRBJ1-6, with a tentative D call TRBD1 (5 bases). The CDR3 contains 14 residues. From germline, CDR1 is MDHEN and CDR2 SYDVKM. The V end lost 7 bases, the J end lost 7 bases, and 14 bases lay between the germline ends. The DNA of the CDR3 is TGTGCCAGCACAAGGGGCTCGACAAATTCACCCCTCCACTTT. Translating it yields CASTRGSTNSPLHF. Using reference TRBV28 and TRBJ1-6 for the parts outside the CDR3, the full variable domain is DVKVTQSSRYLVKRTGEKVFLECVQDMDHENMFWYRQDPGLGLRLIYFSYDVKMKEKGDIPEGYSVSREKKERFSLILESASTNQTSMYLCASTRGSTNSPLHFGNGTRLTVT.

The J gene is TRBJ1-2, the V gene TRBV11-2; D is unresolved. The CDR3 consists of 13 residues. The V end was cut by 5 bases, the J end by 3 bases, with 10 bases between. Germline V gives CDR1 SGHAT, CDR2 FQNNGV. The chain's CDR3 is CASSPGLHYGYTF. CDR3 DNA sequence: TGTGCCAGCAGCCCCGGACTGCACTATGGCTACACCTTC.

The CDR3 protein is CASSLGLVVYNEQFF. The DNA for the CDR3 is TGTGCCAGCAGCTTAGGACTAGTCGTCTACAATGAGCAGTTCTTC. The chain couples TRBV7-9 to TRBJ2-1, with a possible D match to TRBD2 (6 bases). CDR1 and CDR2 (germline): SEHNR, FQNEAQ (reference sequence). Between the trimmed V and J ends, which lost 1 base and 3 bases, there was a span of 10 bases. This CDR3 comprises 15 residues.

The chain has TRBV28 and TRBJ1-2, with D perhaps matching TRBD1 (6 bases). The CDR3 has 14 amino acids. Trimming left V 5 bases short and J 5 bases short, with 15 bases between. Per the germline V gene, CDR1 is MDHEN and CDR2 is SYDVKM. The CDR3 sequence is CASSPSGTLYGYTF. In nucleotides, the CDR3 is TGTGCCAGCAGTCCAAGCGGGACACTATATGGCTACACCTTC.

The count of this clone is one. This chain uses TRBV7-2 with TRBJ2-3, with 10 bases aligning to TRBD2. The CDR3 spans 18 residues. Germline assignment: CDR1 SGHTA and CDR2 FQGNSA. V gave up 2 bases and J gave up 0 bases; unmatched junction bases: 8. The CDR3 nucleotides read TGTGCCAGCAGCTTAATGGGGTGGACTAGCGGTAGCACAGATACGCAGTATTTT. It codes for CASSLMGWTSGSTDTQYF.

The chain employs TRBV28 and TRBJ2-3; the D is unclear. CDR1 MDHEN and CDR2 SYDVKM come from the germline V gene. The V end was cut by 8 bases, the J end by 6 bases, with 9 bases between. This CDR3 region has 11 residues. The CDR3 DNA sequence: TGTGCCAGCGCCGCGAGTGATACGCAGTATTTT. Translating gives CASAASDTQYF.

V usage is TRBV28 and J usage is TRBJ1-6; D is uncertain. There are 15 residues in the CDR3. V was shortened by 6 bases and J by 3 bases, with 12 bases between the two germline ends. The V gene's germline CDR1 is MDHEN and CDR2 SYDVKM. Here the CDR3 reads CASSAQDFYNSPLHF. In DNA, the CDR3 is TGTGCCAGCAGCGCCCAGGATTTCTATAATTCACCCCTCCACTTT.

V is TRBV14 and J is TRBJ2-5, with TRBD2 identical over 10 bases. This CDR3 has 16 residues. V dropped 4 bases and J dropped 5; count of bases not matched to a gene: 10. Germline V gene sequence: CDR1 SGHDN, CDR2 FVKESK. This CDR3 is CASSRTGLAVGETQYF. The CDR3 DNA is TGTGCCAGCAGCCGGACCGGACTAGCGGTCGGGGAGACCCAGTACTTC. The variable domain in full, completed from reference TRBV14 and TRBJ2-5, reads EAGVTQFPSHSVIEKGQTVTLRCDPISGHDNLYWYRRVMGKEIKFLLHFVKESKQDESGMPNNRFLAERTGGTYSTLKVQPAELEDSGVYFCASSRTGLAVGETQYFGPGTRLLVL.

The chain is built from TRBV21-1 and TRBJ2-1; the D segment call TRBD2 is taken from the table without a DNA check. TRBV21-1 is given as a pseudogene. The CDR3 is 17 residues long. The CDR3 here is CASSKAGGLAFYNEQFF. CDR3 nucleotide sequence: TGTGCCAGCAGCAAAGCGGGCGGACTAGCGTTCTACAATGAGCAGTTCTTC.